Listed here are 29 T cell receptor beta chains from one sample, sequenced in a study of blood T cell repertoires in COVID-19 (dated by TCRdb to the early 2020s). The library relied on the immunoSEQ multiplex PCR assay. Entries here come from immuneACCESS through TCRdb and include only in-frame sequences with V and J called. Some clones fail to appear in such tables; in the studies checked, an unresolved V gene covers under half of the shortfall, and the cause of the remainder is unknown. The sample table contains about 200,000 clones; only one count was recorded for around 81% of them. Jointly, the top ten make up 7.2% of the sample. Sequenced: peripheral blood. These receptors were taken from a woman in her 70s with acute or convalescent COVID-19.

DNA for the CDR3: TGTGCCATCAGTGATGGCACCACGTTTGAGCAGTTCTTC. Encoded protein: CAISDGTTFEQFF. The chain uses TRBV10-3 and TRBJ2-1; D gene uncertain. Germline V CDR1 and CDR2: ENHRY, SYGVKD. Deletions cut 3 bases from V and 9 bases from J, with 12 bases between. The CDR3 has 13 residues.

This clone was counted ten times or more. The CDR3 spells CASSRGGAAYEQYF. The DNA for the CDR3 is TGTGCCAGCAGCCGCGGGGGGGCCGCCTACGAGCAGTACTTC. The chain carries TRBV7-2 and TRBJ2-7, with 9 bases lining up with TRBD2. The CDR3 runs to 14 residues. Germline lookup yields CDR1 SGHTA and CDR2 FQGNSA. V lost 5 bases, J lost 2 bases, and 4 bases stayed unmatched.

This clone was seen more than once but under ten times. J is TRBJ2-5 and V is TRBV6-2 or TRBV6-3; D not certain. This CDR3 contains 13 residues. V was trimmed by 2 bases and J by 9 bases, leaving 13 bases between them. Germline CDR1 MNHEY, CDR2 SVGEGT. CDR3 amino acids: CASSYPESLAQYF. As DNA, the CDR3 is TGTGCCAGCAGTTACCCCGAGAGTTTGGCCCAGTACTTC.

In its sample, this clone was seen a few times. The rearrangement joins TRBV2 to TRBJ1-5, with D possibly TRBD1 on 5 matching bases. The V end lost 0 bases, the J end lost 1 base, and 7 bases lay between the germline ends. The CDR3 extends over 15 amino acids. Germline assignment: CDR1 SNHLY and CDR2 FYNNEI. The CDR3: CASSEAQGSNQPQHF. The CDR3 DNA is TGTGCCAGCAGTGAAGCCCAGGGCAGCAATCAGCCCCAGCATTTT.

The chain uses TRBV7-3 and TRBJ2-1; 11 bases agree with TRBD2. CDR1 and CDR2 from the germline V gene are SGHTA and FQGTGA. This CDR3 is 15 amino acids long. V was clipped by 5 bases and J by 9 bases; unmatched bases: 9. The CDR3 spells CASSPTSGASTEQFF. The CDR3 DNA follows: TGTGCCAGCAGCCCGACTAGCGGGGCTAGTACTGAGCAGTTCTTC.

This chain links TRBV4-1 with TRBJ1-2; D is unresolved. Trimming left V 4 bases short and J 8 bases short, with 14 bases between. The CDR3 is 13 amino acids. Germline V gene lookup returns CDR1 MGHRA and CDR2 YSYEKL. The CDR3 spells CASSPAGVEGYTF. In DNA form, the CDR3 reads TGCGCCAGCAGCCCTGCCGGGGTGGAAGGCTACACCTTC.

This rearrangement joins TRBV20-1 to TRBJ2-7, with D possibly matching TRBD1 (5 bases). In germline, CDR1 is DFQATT, CDR2 SNEGSKA (reference sequence). V was clipped by 3 bases and J by 4 bases, with 16 bases between them. The CDR3 runs 14 residues. The CDR3 loop reads CSASKGVLGYEQYF. The CDR3 DNA reads TGCAGTGCTAGTAAAGGGGTTTTAGGGTACGAGCAGTACTTC.

The chain joins TRBV18 to TRBJ2-5, with 9 bases identical to TRBD2. The CDR3 contains 15 residues. In germline, CDR1 is KGHSH, CDR2 LQKENI. V was clipped by 2 bases and J by 5 bases; unmatched bases: 6. Written as DNA, the CDR3 is TGTGCCAGCTCACCAATAGCGGGGGCTGGGGAGACCCAGTACTTC. Protein sequence: CASSPIAGAGETQYF.

This chain links TRBV4-1 with TRBJ2-3; 9 bases fit TRBD1. The CDR3 is 17 amino acids. The V gene end was trimmed by 0 bases and the J gene end by 1 base; junction bases not matched to a gene: 5. Germline CDR1 and CDR2: MGHRA and YSYEKL. The CDR3 DNA is TGCGCCAGCAGCCAAGATCGACAGGGGGAAGGCACAGATACGCAGTATTTT. Protein product: CASSQDRQGEGTDTQYF.

The chain couples TRBV20-1 to TRBJ2-3, with 7 bases lining up with TRBD2. V gave up 6 bases and J gave up 9 bases; unmatched junction bases: 6. The V gene's germline CDR1 is DFQATT and CDR2 SNEGSKA (reference sequence). CDR3 length equals 11 residues. As DNA, the CDR3 is TGCAGTGCCCAAGAGGGAGGGACGCAGTATTTT. Protein: CSAQEGGTQYF.

The chain couples TRBV2 to TRBJ1-6; 9 bases agree with TRBD1. From germline, CDR1 is SNHLY and CDR2 FYNNEI. The CDR3 totals 14 residues. The ends lost 6 bases at V and 9 bases at J; junction bases unmatched: 6. Here the CDR3 reads CASSDRGSGSPLHF. The CDR3 nucleotides are TGTGCCAGCAGCGACAGGGGGTCGGGTTCACCCCTCCACTTT.

J is TRBJ2-3 and V is TRBV11-2; D possibly corresponds to TRBD1 (5 bases). The CDR3 length is 15 residues. The V end was cut by 2 bases, the J end by 0 bases, with 9 bases between. In germline, CDR1 is SGHAT, CDR2 FQNNGV. In DNA, the CDR3 is TGTGCCAGCAGCTTACGCAGGGCTAGCACAGATACGCAGTATTTT. It translates to CASSLRRASTDTQYF.

The V and J genes are TRBV4-2 and TRBJ2-7, with D possibly being TRBD2 (6 bases). CDR1 is LGHNA, CDR2 YNFKEQ, per germline. V was shortened by 4 bases and J by 0 bases, with 16 bases between the two germline ends. The CDR3 totals 16 residues. The CDR3 DNA follows: TGTGCCAGCAGCCCCACCCAGCGGGCCTACTCCTACGAGCAGTACGTC. It yields the protein CASSPTQRAYSYEQYV.

This chain joins TRBV18 and TRBJ2-2, with D uncertain. Germline V gives CDR1 KGHSH, CDR2 LQKENI. Trimming cost V 5 bases and J 0 bases, with 4 bases left between them. The CDR3 runs 13 residues. Here the CDR3 DNA reads TGTGCCAGCTCAGAGTCGAACACCGGGGAGCTGTTTTTT. Translation gives CASSESNTGELFF.

The chain couples TRBV19 to TRBJ2-3, with D tentatively TRBD1 (5 bases). The CDR3 extends over 15 amino acids. The V gene lost 4 bases and the J gene lost 0 bases, with 11 bases spanning the gap. Germline values: CDR1 LNHDA, CDR2 SQIVND (reference sequence). The DNA of the CDR3 is TGTGCCAGTAGTAAACCAGGGCTTAGCACAGATACGCAGTATTTT. Residues: CASSKPGLSTDTQYF.

The chain links TRBV4-1 to TRBJ2-5, with 11 bases identical to TRBD2. Germline loops: CDR1 MGHRA, CDR2 YSYEKL. With V trimmed by 4 bases and J by 3 bases, 4 bases remained unmatched. The CDR3 covers 15 residues. The CDR3 here is CASSLRLAGKETQYF. Written as DNA, the CDR3 is TGCGCCAGCAGCCTCCGACTAGCGGGGAAAGAGACCCAGTACTTC.

V and J are TRBV4-2 and TRBJ2-7; TRBD2 aligns across 7 bases. This CDR3 region has 15 residues. After removal of 0 bases from V and 1 base from J, the junction contained 3 bases not matched to a gene. Germline V gene sequence: CDR1 LGHNA, CDR2 YNFKEQ. CDR3 nucleotide sequence: TGTGCCAGCAGCCAAGAGCCGGGGGGTTCCTACGAGCAGTACTTC. This codes for CASSQEPGGSYEQYF.

The chain couples TRBV6-5 to TRBJ1-2; 9 nucleotides match TRBD1. The CDR3 runs 13 residues. Germline-derived CDR1 and CDR2 are MNHEY and SVGAGI. The V segment lost 6 bases and the J segment 6 bases; nucleotides outside the gene matches: 5. CDR3 sequence reads: CASRSGTGNGYTF. CDR3 nucleotide sequence: TGTGCCAGCAGGTCCGGGACAGGGAATGGCTACACCTTC.

There are a few counts of this clone. This sequence joins TRBV4-2 and TRBJ1-1; D remains unclear. The germline V gene has CDR1 LGHNA and CDR2 YNFKEQ. The CDR3 covers 15 residues. Trimming cost V 1 base and J 0 bases, with 9 bases left between them. Here the CDR3 DNA reads TGTGCCAGCAGCCAAGTGCAGGTTGTGAACACTGAAGCTTTCTTT. The encoded protein is CASSQVQVVNTEAFF.

This clone was seen just once. The chain couples TRBV11-2 to TRBJ1-4; no firm D call. Germline V gene sequence: CDR1 SGHAT, CDR2 FQNNGV. The CDR3 length is 13 residues. V was trimmed by 4 bases and J by 7 bases, leaving 10 bases between them. CDR3 coding DNA: TGTGCCAGCAGCTCGGACTTCCGTGAAAAACTGTTTTTT. Its translation is CASSSDFREKLFF.

This clone was seen just once. The rearrangement links TRBV12-3 or TRBV12-4 to TRBJ1-5; D is uncertain. V was cut by 8 bases and J by 8 bases, with 10 bases left in between. The CDR3 runs 11 residues. CDR3 DNA: TGTGCCAGCGGAACTAGGGAGCCCCAGCATTTT. It codes for CASGTREPQHF.

This sequence joins TRBV30 and TRBJ2-5; perhaps TRBD2 as D (6 bases). Germline V gives CDR1 GTSNPN, CDR2 SVGIG (reference sequence). The CDR3 runs 15 residues. V dropped 5 bases and J dropped 2 bases, with 18 bases sitting between them. Here the CDR3 DNA reads TGTGCCTGGTCCCCCCGGGGAGGATGGCAAGAGACCCAGTACTTC. It specifies CAWSPRGGWQETQYF.

This clone appeared a few times. The chain is built from TRBV2 and TRBJ1-1; D gene ambiguous. Trimming stripped 7 bases from V and 4 bases from J, with 16 bases between. CDR3 length: 14 amino acids. The germline V gene has CDR1 SNHLY and CDR2 FYNNEI. The CDR3 coding sequence is TGTGCCAGCACTACGACACCCCGGGGCACTGAAGCTTTCTTT. Protein: CASTTTPRGTEAFF.

The chain is built from TRBV29-1 and TRBJ1-2; D is perhaps TRBD1 (5 bases). The CDR3 totals 12 residues. Germline values: CDR1 SQVTM, CDR2 ANQGSEA. V dropped 3 bases and J dropped 6 bases, with 11 bases sitting between them. CDR3: CSVEGGNDGYTF. The CDR3 bases are TGCAGCGTTGAGGGGGGAAATGATGGCTACACCTTC.

This clone was seen a few times. The V gene is TRBV7-3, the J gene TRBJ2-2; TRBD1 is a possible D gene (5 bases). This CDR3 is built from 14 residues. Germline CDR1 SGHTA, CDR2 FQGTGA. V dropped 3 bases and J dropped 6 bases, with 11 bases sitting between them. The CDR3 coding sequence is TGTGCCAGCAGCTTGACAGTTTTAGCCGGGGAGCTGTTTTTT. This encodes CASSLTVLAGELFF. Variable domain in full (rest from reference TRBV7-3 and TRBJ2-2): GAGVSQTPSNKVTEKGKYVELRCDPISGHTALYWYRQSLGQGPEFLIYFQGTGAADDSGLPNDRFFAVRPEGSVSTLKIQRTERGDSAVYLCASSLTVLAGELFFGEGSRLTVL.

This chain uses TRBV5-5 with TRBJ1-5, with 8 bases identical to TRBD1. CDR1 SGHKS and CDR2 YYEKEE come from the germline V gene (reference sequence). CDR3 size: 14 residues. The V segment lost 4 bases and the J segment 5 bases; nucleotides outside the gene matches: 5. CDR3 coding DNA: TGTGCCAGCAGCCCCTCAGGGGGCGATCAGCCCCAGCATTTT. Its translation is CASSPSGGDQPQHF.

The genes are TRBV2 and TRBJ2-7, with D unclear. This CDR3 spans 11 amino acids. The ends were cut back, 4 bases at V and 2 bases at J, with 3 bases in the middle. Germline values: CDR1 SNHLY, CDR2 FYNNEI. The DNA of the CDR3 is TGTGCCAGCAGTGTAGCCTACGAGCAGTACTTC. It encodes CASSVAYEQYF.

This sequence joins TRBV10-1 and TRBJ2-6; possibly TRBD2 for D (5 bases). The CDR3 has 15 amino acids. Germline V gives CDR1 WNHNN, CDR2 SYGVQD (reference sequence). V was pared by 0 bases and J by 4 bases, with 7 bases between. The CDR3 spells CASSESRGGANVLTF. CDR3 nucleotides: TGCGCCAGCAGTGAGTCCCGCGGGGGGGCCAACGTCCTGACTTTC.

The gene calls are TRBV7-6 and TRBJ2-3, with 9 bases identical to TRBD2. The germline gives CDR1 SGHVS, CDR2 FNYEAQ. This CDR3 is built from 19 residues. The V gene end was trimmed by 2 bases and the J gene end by 0 bases; junction bases not matched to a gene: 12. The CDR3 here is CASSLRDSGGPHSTDTQYF. The CDR3 nucleotides are TGTGCCAGCAGCTTACGGGACAGCGGGGGGCCCCATAGCACAGATACGCAGTATTTT.